This TCR beta chain was sequenced in a study of CD8 T cells in ankylosing spondylitis. This clonotype was observed a few times. Its antigen is undetermined. By quantitative 5'-RACE with molecular barcodes, the TCR beta libraries were made. TCRdb ran MiXCR on the 5' RACE reads and lists one entry per CDR3 protein. In the table there are hundreds of thousands of distinct CDR3 sequences, about 12% of which are singletons. Findings and caveats of the study: According to the report, clones linked to the disease were significantly enriched in matched synovial fluid samples taken from ankylosing spondylitis patients. One TCR beta motif, made up of seven to nine highly homologous variants, appeared characteristic of ankylosing spondylitis blood.

The CDR3 sequence is 12 residues long. V was shortened by 5 bases and J by 4 bases, with 7 bases between the two germline ends. The V gene's germline CDR1 is SGHTA and CDR2 FQGNSA. The TCR sequence derives from a male donor with ankylosing spondylitis. Sample: blood, either unsorted or a sorted T cell fraction (not recorded which). This chain uses TRBV7-2 with TRBJ2-3; D not resolved. CDR3 region: CASSPAPDTQYF. In nucleotides, the CDR3 is TGTGCCAGCAGCCCCGCCCCAGATACGCAGTATTTT.